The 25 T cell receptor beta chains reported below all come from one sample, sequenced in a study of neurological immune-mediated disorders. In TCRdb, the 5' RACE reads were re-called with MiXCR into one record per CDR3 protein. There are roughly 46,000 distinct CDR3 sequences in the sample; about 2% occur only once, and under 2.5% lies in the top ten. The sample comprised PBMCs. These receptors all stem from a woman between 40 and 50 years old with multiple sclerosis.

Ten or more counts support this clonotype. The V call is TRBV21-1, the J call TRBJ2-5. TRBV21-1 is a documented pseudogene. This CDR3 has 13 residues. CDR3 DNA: TGTGCCAGCAGCACAGGGCTGGAAGAGACCCAGTACTTC. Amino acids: CASSTGLEETQYF.

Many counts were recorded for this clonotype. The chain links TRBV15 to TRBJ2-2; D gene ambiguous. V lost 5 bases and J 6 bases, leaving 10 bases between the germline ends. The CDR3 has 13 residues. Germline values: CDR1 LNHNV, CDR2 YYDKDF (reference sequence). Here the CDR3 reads CATSLGTAGELFF. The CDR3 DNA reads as TGTGCCACCAGCCTGGGAACGGCCGGGGAGCTGTTTTTT.

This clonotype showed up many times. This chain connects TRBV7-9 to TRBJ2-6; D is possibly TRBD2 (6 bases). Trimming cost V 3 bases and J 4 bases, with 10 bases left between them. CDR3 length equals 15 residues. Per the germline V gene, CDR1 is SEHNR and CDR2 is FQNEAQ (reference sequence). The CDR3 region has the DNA TGTGCCAGCAGCTTCCCCGGGGGAGGGGCCAACGTCCTGACTTTC. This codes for CASSFPGGGANVLTF.

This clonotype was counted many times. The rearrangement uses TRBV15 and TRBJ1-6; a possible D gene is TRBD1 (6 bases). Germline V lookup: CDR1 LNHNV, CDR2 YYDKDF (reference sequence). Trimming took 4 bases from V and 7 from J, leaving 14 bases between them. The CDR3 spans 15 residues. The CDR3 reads CATSIVQGLNSPLHF. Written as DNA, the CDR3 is TGTGCCACCAGCATAGTACAGGGCTTAAATTCACCCCTCCACTTT.

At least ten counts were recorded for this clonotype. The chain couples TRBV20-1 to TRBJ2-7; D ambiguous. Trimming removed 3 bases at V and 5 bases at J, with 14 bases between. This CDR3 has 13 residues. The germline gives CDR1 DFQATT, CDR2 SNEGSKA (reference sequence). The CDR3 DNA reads TGCAGTGCTAGGGAAGCCTACAGCCACGAGCAGTACTTC. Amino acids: CSAREAYSHEQYF.

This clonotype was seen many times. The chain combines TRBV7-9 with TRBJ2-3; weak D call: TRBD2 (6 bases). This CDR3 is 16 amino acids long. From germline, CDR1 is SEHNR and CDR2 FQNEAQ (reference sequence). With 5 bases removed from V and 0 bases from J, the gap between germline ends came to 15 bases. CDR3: CASSQGTAGSTDTQYF. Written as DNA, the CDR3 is TGTGCCAGCAGCCAAGGGACGGCGGGAAGCACAGATACGCAGTATTTT.

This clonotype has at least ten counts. This CDR3 reads CSARDGGGHTQYF. The CDR3 coding sequence is TGCAGTGCTAGAGATGGGGGGGGTCACACGCAGTATTTT. V usage is TRBV20-1 and J usage is TRBJ2-3; TRBD2 matches at 7 bases. The CDR3 spans 13 residues. The junction had 6 bases not matched to a gene; V was cut back by 0 bases and J by 9 bases. CDR1 and CDR2 (germline): DFQATT, SNEGSKA (reference sequence).

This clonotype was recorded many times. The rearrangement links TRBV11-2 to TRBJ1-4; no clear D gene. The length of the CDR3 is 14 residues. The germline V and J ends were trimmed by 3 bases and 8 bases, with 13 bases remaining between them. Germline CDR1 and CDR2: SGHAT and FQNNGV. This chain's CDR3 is CASSLNNIGEKLFF. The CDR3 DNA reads TGTGCCAGCAGCTTGAACAACATAGGCGAAAAACTGTTTTTT.

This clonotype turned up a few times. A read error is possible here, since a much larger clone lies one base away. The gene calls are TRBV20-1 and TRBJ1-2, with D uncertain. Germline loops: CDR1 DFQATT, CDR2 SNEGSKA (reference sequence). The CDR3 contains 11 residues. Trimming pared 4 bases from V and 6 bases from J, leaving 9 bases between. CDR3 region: CSATSKDGYTF. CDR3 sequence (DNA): TGCAGTGCTACCAGTAAGGATGGCTACACCTTC.

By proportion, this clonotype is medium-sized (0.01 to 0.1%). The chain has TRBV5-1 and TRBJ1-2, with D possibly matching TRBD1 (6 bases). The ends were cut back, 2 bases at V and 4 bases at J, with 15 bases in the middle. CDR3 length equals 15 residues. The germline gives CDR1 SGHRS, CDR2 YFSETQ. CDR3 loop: CASSLSGRGSYGYTF. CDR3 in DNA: TGCGCCAGCAGCTTATCGGGCAGGGGATCCTATGGCTACACCTTC. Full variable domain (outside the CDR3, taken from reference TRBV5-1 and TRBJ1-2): KAGVTQTPRYLIKTRGQQVTLSCSPISGHRSVSWYQQTPGQGLQFLFEYFSETQRNKGNFPGRFSGRQFSNSRSEMNVSTLELGDSALYLCASSLSGRGSYGYTFGSGTRLTVV.

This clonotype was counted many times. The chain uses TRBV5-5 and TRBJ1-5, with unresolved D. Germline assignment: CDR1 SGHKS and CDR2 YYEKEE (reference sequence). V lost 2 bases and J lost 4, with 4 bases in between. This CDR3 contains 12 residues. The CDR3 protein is CASSFVNQPQHF. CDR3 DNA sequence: TGTGCCAGCAGCTTCGTAAATCAGCCCCAGCATTTT.

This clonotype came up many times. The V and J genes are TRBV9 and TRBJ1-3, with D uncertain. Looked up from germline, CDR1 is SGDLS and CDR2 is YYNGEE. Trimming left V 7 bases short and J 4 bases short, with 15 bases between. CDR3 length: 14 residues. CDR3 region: CASGEGSGGNTIYF. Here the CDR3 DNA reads TGTGCCAGCGGGGAGGGCAGCGGCGGAAACACCATATATTTT.

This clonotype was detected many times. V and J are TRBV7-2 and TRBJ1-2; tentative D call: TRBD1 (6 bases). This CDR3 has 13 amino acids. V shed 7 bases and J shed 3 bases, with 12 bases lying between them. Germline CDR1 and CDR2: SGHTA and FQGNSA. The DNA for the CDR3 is TGTGCCAGCATTGCCCCAGGGGACTATGGCTACACCTTC. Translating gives CASIAPGDYGYTF.

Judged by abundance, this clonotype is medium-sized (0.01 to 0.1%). CDR3 nucleotides: TGTGCCATCAGTGACCCTCCGGGACAGGGGGACACTGAAGCTTTCTTT. Its translation is CAISDPPGQGDTEAFF. The chain has TRBV10-3 and TRBJ1-1, with 11 bases identical to TRBD1. CDR3 size: 16 residues. Germline loops: CDR1 ENHRY, CDR2 SYGVKD. V lost 3 bases, J lost 3 bases, and 6 bases stayed unmatched.

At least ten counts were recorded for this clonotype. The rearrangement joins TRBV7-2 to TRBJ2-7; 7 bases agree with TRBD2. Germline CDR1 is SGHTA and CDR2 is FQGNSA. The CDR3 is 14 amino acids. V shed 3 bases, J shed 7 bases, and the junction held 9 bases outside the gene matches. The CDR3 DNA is TGTGCCAGCAGCTTTACGGGGGGATGGACGGAGCAGTACTTC. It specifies CASSFTGGWTEQYF.

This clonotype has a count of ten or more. As DNA, the CDR3 is TGCGCCAGCAGCTTGAGGGACAGCTACGAGCAGTACTTC. This encodes CASSLRDSYEQYF. V usage is TRBV5-1 and J usage is TRBJ2-7, with 7 bases lining up with TRBD1. Germline trimming cut 1 base from V and 3 bases from J; bases unmatched to any gene: 1. Germline V CDR1 and CDR2: SGHRS, YFSETQ. The CDR3 has 13 residues.

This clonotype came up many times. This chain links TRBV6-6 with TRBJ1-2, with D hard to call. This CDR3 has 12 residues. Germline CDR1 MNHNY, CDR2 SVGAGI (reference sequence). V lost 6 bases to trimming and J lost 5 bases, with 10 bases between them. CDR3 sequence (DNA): TGTGCCAGCAGAGGTGGGAATTATGGCTACACCTTC. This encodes CASRGGNYGYTF.

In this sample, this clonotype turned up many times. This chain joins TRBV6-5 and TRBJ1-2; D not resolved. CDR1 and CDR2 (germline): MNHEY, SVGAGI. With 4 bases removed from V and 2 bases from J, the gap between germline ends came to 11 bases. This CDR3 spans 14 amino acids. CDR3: CASSLAYTNYGYTF. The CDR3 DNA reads TGTGCCAGCAGTTTAGCGTACACAAACTATGGCTACACCTTC.

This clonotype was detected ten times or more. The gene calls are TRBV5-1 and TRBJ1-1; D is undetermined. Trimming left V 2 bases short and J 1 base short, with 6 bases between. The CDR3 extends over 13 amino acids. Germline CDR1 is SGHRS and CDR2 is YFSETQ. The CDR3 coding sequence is TGCGCCAGCAGCTTCAATGAGAACACTGAAGCTTTCTTT. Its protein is CASSFNENTEAFF.

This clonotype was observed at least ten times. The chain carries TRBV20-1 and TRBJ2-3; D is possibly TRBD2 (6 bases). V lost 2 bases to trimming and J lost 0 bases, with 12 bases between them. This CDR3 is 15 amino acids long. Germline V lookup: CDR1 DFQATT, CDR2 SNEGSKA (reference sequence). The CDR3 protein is CSARPPGLSTDTQYF. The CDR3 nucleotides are TGCAGTGCTAGACCTCCGGGACTCAGCACAGATACGCAGTATTTT.

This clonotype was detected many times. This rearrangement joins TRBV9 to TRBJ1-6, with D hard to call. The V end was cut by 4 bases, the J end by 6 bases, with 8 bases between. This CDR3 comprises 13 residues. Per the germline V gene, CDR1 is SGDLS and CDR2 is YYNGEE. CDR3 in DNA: TGTGCCAGCAGCCCCGAAATTAATTCACCCCTCCACTTT. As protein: CASSPEINSPLHF.

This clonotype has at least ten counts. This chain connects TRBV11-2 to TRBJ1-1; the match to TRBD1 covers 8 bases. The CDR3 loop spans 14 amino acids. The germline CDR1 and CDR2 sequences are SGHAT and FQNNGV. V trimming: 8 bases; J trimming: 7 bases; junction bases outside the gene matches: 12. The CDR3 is CASGSQGAKGEAFF. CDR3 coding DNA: TGTGCCAGCGGAAGCCAGGGGGCGAAAGGTGAAGCTTTCTTT.

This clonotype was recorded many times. The CDR3 sequence: CSVSGTSSDPYEQYF. Written as DNA, the CDR3 is TGCAGCGTTTCTGGGACTAGCTCCGACCCCTACGAGCAGTACTTC. The chain has TRBV29-1 and TRBJ2-7, with 9 bases matching TRBD2. Per germline, CDR1 SQVTM and CDR2 ANQGSEA. The CDR3 is 15 amino acids. V was clipped by 5 bases and J by 2 bases; unmatched bases: 10.

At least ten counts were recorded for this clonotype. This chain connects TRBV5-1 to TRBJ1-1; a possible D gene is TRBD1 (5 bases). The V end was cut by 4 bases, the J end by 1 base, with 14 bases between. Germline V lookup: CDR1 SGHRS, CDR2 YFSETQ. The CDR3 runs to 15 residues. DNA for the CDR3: TGCGCCAGCAGCCCCCGACAGTACGAGAACACTGAAGCTTTCTTT. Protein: CASSPRQYENTEAFF.

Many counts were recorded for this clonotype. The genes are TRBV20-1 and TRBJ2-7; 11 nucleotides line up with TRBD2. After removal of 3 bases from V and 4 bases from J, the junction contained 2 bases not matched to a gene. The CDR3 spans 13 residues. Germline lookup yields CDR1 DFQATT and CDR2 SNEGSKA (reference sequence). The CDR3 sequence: CSASLAGGYEQYF. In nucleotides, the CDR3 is TGCAGTGCTAGCCTAGCGGGGGGTTACGAGCAGTACTTC.